The 32 T cell receptor beta chains in this list originate from one sample, sequenced in a study of cytomegalovirus exposure and HLA in healthy donors. 60 Vbeta and 13 Jbeta primers were used in PCR. TCRdb keeps only in-frame clones here, not all; method: immunoSEQ multiplex PCR. The sample contains over 100,000 clones, about 60% of which appear only once. Sample: PBMCs. The receptors were sampled from a woman younger than 45 in good health and CMV-seronegative.

Notes on this clone: The sample carries other DNA sequences with the same CDR3. The genes are TRBV5-1 and TRBJ2-6; D might be TRBD1 (5 bases). The CDR3 spans 19 residues. Germline loops: CDR1 SGHRS, CDR2 YFSETQ. Trimming removed 4 bases from V and 4 bases from J, with 24 bases in between. The DNA for the CDR3 is TGCGCCAGCAGCCCAATGACAGACTCTTTACTTTCGGGGGCCAACGTCCTGACTTTC. This translates into CASSPMTDSLLSGANVLTF.

This clone was observed once. The chain joins TRBV4-3 to TRBJ2-7; the match to TRBD2 covers 8 bases. J was trimmed by 3 bases and V by 6 bases; bases with no gene match: 7. CDR3 length: 14 amino acids. The germline gives CDR1 LGHNA, CDR2 YSLEER. CDR3 sequence reads: CASRAGLDDYEQYF. CDR3 in DNA: TGCGCCAGCAGGGCGGGACTAGATGACTACGAGCAGTACTTC.

The chain recombines TRBV6-1 with TRBJ2-3; 8 bases align to TRBD1. The CDR3 extends over 14 amino acids. In germline, CDR1 is MNHNS, CDR2 SASEGT. The V and J ends lost 9 bases and 0 bases, in that order; junction bases with no gene match: 5. In DNA, the CDR3 is TGTGCCAGTGAGACAGGGGCTAGCACAGATACGCAGTATTTT. This encodes CASETGASTDTQYF.

The rearrangement links TRBV6-5 to TRBJ2-5; 14 bases line up with TRBD2. The CDR3 contains 16 residues. Looked up from germline, CDR1 is MNHEY and CDR2 is SVGAGI. V dropped 1 base and J dropped 3; count of bases not matched to a gene: 1. The CDR3 DNA reads as TGTGCCAGCAGTTACTTGGGACTAGCGGGAGAAGAGACCCAGTACTTC. Translating gives CASSYLGLAGEETQYF.

This rearrangement joins TRBV9 to TRBJ2-5, with D maybe TRBD2 (5 bases). The CDR3 runs to 15 residues. Germline V gene lookup returns CDR1 SGDLS and CDR2 YYNGEE. The ends were cut back, 3 bases at V and 2 bases at J, with 14 bases in the middle. The DNA of the CDR3 is TGTGCCAGCAGCGAGGACTTGCGGATACAAGAGACCCAGTACTTC. Residues: CASSEDLRIQETQYF.

The chain joins TRBV27 to TRBJ1-1; 8 nucleotides agree with TRBD1. The CDR3 sequence is 18 residues long. Germline values: CDR1 MNHEY, CDR2 SMNVEV (reference sequence). V lost 4 bases and J lost 0; bases outside the gene matches: 13. DNA of the CDR3: TGTGCCAGCAGTTCACCAACCGGACAGGGCCGATTGAACACTGAAGCTTTCTTT. Amino acid sequence: CASSSPTGQGRLNTEAFF.

V and J are TRBV15 and TRBJ1-1; no definite D call. Germline V gene data show CDR1 as LNHNV and CDR2 as YYDKDF (reference sequence). Trimming shortened V by 6 bases and J by 4 bases, and 15 bases separated the two germline ends. This CDR3 contains 14 residues. The CDR3 sequence: CATRPSSVPTEAFF. CDR3 in DNA: TGTGCCACCAGACCAAGTTCAGTACCCACTGAAGCTTTCTTT.

V and J are TRBV7-9 and TRBJ1-4; 7 bases agree with TRBD1. From germline, CDR1 is SEHNR and CDR2 FQNEAQ (reference sequence). J gave up 4 bases and V 4 bases, and 3 bases lay outside the gene matches. The length of the CDR3 is 14 residues. CDR3 in amino acids: CASSWGTDNEKLFF. The CDR3 nucleotides read TGTGCCAGCAGCTGGGGGACAGATAATGAAAAACTGTTTTTT. Full variable domain (remainder filled in from reference TRBV7-9 and TRBJ1-4): DTGVSQNPRHKITKRGQNVTFRCDPISEHNRLYWYRQTLGQGPEFLTYFQNEAQLEKSRLLSDRFSAERPKGSFSTLEIQRTEQGDSAMYLCASSWGTDNEKLFFGSGTQLSVL.

The chain has TRBV30 and TRBJ1-3; the D is unclear. There are 13 residues in the CDR3. V lost 3 bases and J lost 4, with 10 bases in between. CDR1 GTSNPN and CDR2 SVGIG come from the germline V gene (reference sequence). The DNA for the CDR3 is TGTGCCTGGAGCGTAAATCAGGGAAACACCATATATTTT. It specifies CAWSVNQGNTIYF.

This chain links TRBV5-1 with TRBJ2-7, with 9 bases that match TRBD1. The germline V gene has CDR1 SGHRS and CDR2 YFSETQ. The CDR3 is 16 residues long. The J segment lost 3 bases and the V segment lost 4 bases, leaving 11 bases of the junction unmatched. The DNA of the CDR3 is TGCGCCAGCAGCCCACCCGGGACAGGGACGTTCTACGAGCAGTACTTC. Residues: CASSPPGTGTFYEQYF.

This clone came up a few times. The chain carries TRBV7-9 and TRBJ1-4; D is ambiguous. Germline CDR1 is SEHNR and CDR2 is FQNEAQ (reference sequence). The CDR3 length is 14 residues. V gave up 2 bases and J gave up 3 bases, with 7 bases separating them. The CDR3 bases are TGTGCCAGCAGCTTAATCCAGGCTAATGAAAAACTGTTTTTT. This sequence encodes CASSLIQANEKLFF.

A single count supports this clone. This rearrangement joins TRBV6-5 to TRBJ2-1, with 10 bases matching TRBD2. The CDR3 has 16 amino acids. The V and J ends lost 0 bases and 3 bases, in that order; junction bases with no gene match: 2. The germline V gene encodes CDR1 MNHEY and CDR2 SVGAGI. The CDR3 nucleotides are TGTGCCAGCAGTTACTCGACTAGCGGGTACTACAATGAGCAGTTCTTC. Translating it yields CASSYSTSGYYNEQFF.

This clone was seen only a few times. The V call is TRBV10-3, the J call TRBJ1-2, with TRBD1 identical over 9 bases. There are 14 residues in the CDR3. The germline gives CDR1 ENHRY, CDR2 SYGVKD. Losses at the gene ends were 0 bases for V and 8 bases for J; bases not matched to a gene: 4. CDR3 amino acids: CAISESADRGGYTF. The CDR3 coding sequence is TGTGCCATCAGTGAGTCCGCAGACAGGGGGGGCTACACCTTC.

The chain joins TRBV27 to TRBJ2-3; 10 nucleotides agree with TRBD1. The CDR3 runs 18 residues. After removal of 1 base from V and 2 bases from J, the junction contained 9 bases not matched to a gene. Germline V gene sequence: CDR1 MNHEY, CDR2 SMNVEV (reference sequence). The chain's CDR3 is CASSLFPGQGSSTDTQYF. CDR3 DNA: TGTGCCAGCAGTTTATTTCCGGGACAGGGGTCCTCCACAGATACGCAGTATTTT.

The J gene is TRBJ2-3, the V gene TRBV4-3; D is perhaps TRBD2 (6 bases). Germline CDR1 and CDR2: LGHNA and YSLEER. This CDR3 spans 16 amino acids. With 0 bases removed from V and 3 bases from J, the gap between germline ends came to 13 bases. The CDR3: CASSQERTGVTDTQYF. The CDR3, as DNA: TGCGCCAGCAGCCAAGAAAGGACGGGAGTGACAGATACGCAGTATTTT.

The chain couples TRBV19 to TRBJ1-6; no clear D gene. With 1 base removed from V and 7 bases from J, the gap between germline ends came to 11 bases. This CDR3 is built from 15 residues. CDR1 is LNHDA, CDR2 SQIVND, per germline (reference sequence). The CDR3 coding sequence is TGTGCCAGTAGTATAGCTCCAGGCAGGAATTCACCCCTCCACTTT. It yields the protein CASSIAPGRNSPLHF.

J is TRBJ1-5 and V is TRBV19; D gene ambiguous. V lost 5 bases and J lost 0, with 14 bases in between. From germline, CDR1 is LNHDA and CDR2 SQIVND (reference sequence). The CDR3 length is 16 residues. The CDR3, as DNA: TGTGCCAGTAGTCCCGTCGGCGGGATTAGCAATCAGCCCCAGCATTTT. It translates to CASSPVGGISNQPQHF.

Only a few counts were recorded for this clone. DNA of the CDR3: TGTGCCAGCAGTTTATATCCCCGGACTAGCGGGACTTACAATGAGCAGTTCTTC. This sequence encodes CASSLYPRTSGTYNEQFF. The chain combines TRBV27 with TRBJ2-1; 12 bases match TRBD2. Looked up from germline, CDR1 is MNHEY and CDR2 is SMNVEV (reference sequence). The trim removed 1 base at V and 4 bases at J, leaving 8 bases unmatched. CDR3 length: 18 residues.

Only a few counts were recorded for this clone. The chain joins TRBV28 to TRBJ1-5; D unresolved. The CDR3 extends over 14 amino acids. In germline, CDR1 is MDHEN, CDR2 SYDVKM. The V and J ends lost 3 bases and 3 bases respectively, with 9 bases between them. CDR3 sequence reads: CASSFWADNQPQHF. Written as DNA, the CDR3 is TGTGCCAGCAGTTTTTGGGCAGACAATCAGCCCCAGCATTTT.

This chain connects TRBV2 to TRBJ2-1, with 9 bases that match TRBD1. Germline-derived CDR1 and CDR2 are SNHLY and FYNNEI. The CDR3 has 14 amino acids. The V gene end was trimmed by 4 bases and the J gene end by 7 bases; junction bases not matched to a gene: 5. CDR3 sequence: CASSAQGALNEQFF. The CDR3 DNA follows: TGTGCCAGCAGTGCACAGGGGGCGCTTAATGAGCAGTTCTTC.

This chain joins TRBV5-6 and TRBJ2-1; no clear D gene. CDR1 SGHDT and CDR2 YYEEEE come from the germline V gene. This CDR3 is built from 11 residues. Trimming cost V 1 base and J 10 bases, with 6 bases left between them. The CDR3 reads CASSLYWEQFF. CDR3 nucleotides: TGTGCCAGCAGCTTGTACTGGGAGCAGTTCTTC.

This clone has a handful of counts. V and J are TRBV23-1 and TRBJ2-3; TRBD2 matches at 9 bases. TRBV23-1 is an ORF; its function is uncertain. Unmatched junction bases numbered 3, after V lost 1 base and J lost 1 base. This CDR3 is 16 amino acids long. DNA of the CDR3: TGCGCCAGCAGTCAATTAGAGCGGGAGGGCACAGATACGCAGTATTTT. Translating gives CASSQLEREGTDTQYF.

The chain links TRBV7-3 to TRBJ2-3; maybe TRBD1 (5 bases). The CDR3 consists of 16 residues. Germline CDR1 and CDR2: SGHTA and FQGTGA. V dropped 1 base and J dropped 0 bases, with 11 bases sitting between them. In DNA form, the CDR3 reads TGTGCCAGCAGCTTAATCAGGGAACCTAGCACAGATACGCAGTATTTT. The encoded protein is CASSLIREPSTDTQYF.

The gene calls are TRBV5-6 and TRBJ2-7; TRBD1 matches 9 bases. This CDR3 has 14 residues. The V gene's germline CDR1 is SGHDT and CDR2 YYEEEE. V lost 5 bases to trimming and J lost 3 bases; unmatched junction nucleotides: 6. The CDR3, as DNA: TGTGCCAGCAGAGTGACAGGGGGGTACTACGAGCAGTACTTC. Amino acid sequence: CASRVTGGYYEQYF.

The V and J genes are TRBV6-1 and TRBJ1-2; 12 nucleotides match TRBD1. The CDR3 totals 15 residues. From germline, CDR1 is MNHNS and CDR2 SASEGT. Losses at the gene ends were 6 bases for V and 4 bases for J; bases not matched to a gene: 6. The CDR3 DNA follows: TGTGCCAGCAGGGGACAGGGGGCTGGTAGCTATGGCTACACCTTC. Translating it yields CASRGQGAGSYGYTF.

The chain has TRBV19 and TRBJ2-3; 14 positions agree with TRBD2. Trimming removed 3 bases from V and 5 bases from J; junction bases left unmatched: 1. The CDR3 is 15 residues long. Germline assignment: CDR1 LNHDA and CDR2 SQIVND (reference sequence). The CDR3 loop is CASSIGLAGGDTQYF. The CDR3 DNA reads as TGTGCCAGTAGTATCGGACTAGCGGGAGGAGATACGCAGTATTTT.

This clone was found once. The chain links TRBV30 to TRBJ1-1, with 9 bases that match TRBD1. V was clipped by 2 bases and J by 5 bases; unmatched bases: 12. This CDR3 has 16 residues. Germline CDR1 and CDR2: GTSNPN and SVGIG (reference sequence). The CDR3 loop is CAWSLPNRGRRTEAFF. The CDR3, as DNA: TGTGCCTGGAGTCTGCCGAACAGGGGGCGCCGGACTGAAGCTTTCTTT. Combining the CDR3 with reference TRBV30 and TRBJ1-1 gives the whole variable domain SQTIHQWPATLVQPVGSPLSLECTVEGTSNPNLYWYRQAAGRGLQLLFYSVGIGQISSEVPQNLSASRPQDRQFILSSKKLLLSDSGFYLCAWSLPNRGRRTEAFFGQGTRLTVV.

This chain joins TRBV27 and TRBJ1-5; TRBD1 is a possible D gene (5 bases). The CDR3 covers 17 residues. V shed 3 bases and J shed 1 base, with 16 bases lying between them. Germline V gene sequence: CDR1 MNHEY, CDR2 SMNVEV (reference sequence). The CDR3 sequence: CASSFSRTQTSNQPQHF. The CDR3, as DNA: TGTGCCAGCAGTTTCAGTCGGACACAGACGAGCAATCAGCCCCAGCATTTT.

This chain links TRBV4-3 with TRBJ1-1; 8 bases are shared with TRBD1. The germline V gene encodes CDR1 LGHNA and CDR2 YSLEER. Trimming cost V 0 bases and J 1 base; bases outside gene matches: 7. CDR3 length equals 17 residues. The CDR3 sequence is CASSQEATGEGNTEAFF. In DNA form, the CDR3 reads TGCGCCAGCAGCCAAGAAGCGACAGGGGAAGGGAACACTGAAGCTTTCTTT.

Remarks on this clone: Mismatch with germline at one junction end may stem from a read error. V usage is TRBV7-2 and J usage is TRBJ2-1; 9 positions agree with TRBD2. CDR1 and CDR2 (germline): SGHTA, FQGNSA. The CDR3 has 15 amino acids. The CDR3 bases are TGTGCCAGCAGCCTAGCGGGGAGCTCCTACAATGAGCAGTTCTTC. Residues: CASSLAGSSYNEQFF.

This clone was detected only a few times. The CDR3 DNA reads as TGTGCCAGCAGCTTAGGGACGGGACAGGGAGGAGCTTTCTTT. Translation: CASSLGTGQGGAFF. V usage is TRBV7-9 and J usage is TRBJ1-1; 9 bases fit TRBD1. The CDR3 contains 14 residues. V gave up 1 base and J gave up 10 bases; unmatched junction bases: 7. CDR1 and CDR2 from the germline V gene are SEHNR and FQNEAQ (reference sequence).

The CDR3 DNA is TGTGCCATCAGTACACCGGGACTAGACAATGAGCAGTTCTTC. This translates into CAISTPGLDNEQFF. This chain uses TRBV10-3 with TRBJ2-1; 8 bases match TRBD2. Germline values: CDR1 ENHRY, CDR2 SYGVKD. This CDR3 is built from 14 residues. The trim removed 5 bases at V and 5 bases at J, leaving 5 bases unmatched.